Here is one TCR beta chain with its context. The sample belongs to a study of Ad26.COV2.S vaccination and SARS-CoV-2 variants. Treatment meaning: approximately 18 received Ad26.COV2.S at low or high dose, single or two shots; several received placebo; per-sample allocation not given. Samples analyzed were those drawn on day 63 after the first vaccine or placebo injection. Measured with immunoSEQ multiplex PCR; TCRdb has only the in-frame clones, and not every one. The data show some 390,000 clones, 80% to 90% seen once. The source was peripheral blood, collected in a trial of Ad26.COV2.S vaccine versus placebo. This TCR came from a person between 18 and 65 years old who received the Ad26.COV2.S COVID-19 vaccine or a placebo.

The CDR3 region is CASSLTATNYGYTF. CDR3 nucleotide sequence: TGTGCCAGCAGCTTAACAGCAACTAACTATGGCTACACCTTC. The chain employs TRBV9 and TRBJ1-2; D is unclear. With 4 bases removed from V and 0 bases from J, the gap between germline ends came to 10 bases. This CDR3 is built from 14 residues. Germline CDR1 is SGDLS and CDR2 is YYNGEE.